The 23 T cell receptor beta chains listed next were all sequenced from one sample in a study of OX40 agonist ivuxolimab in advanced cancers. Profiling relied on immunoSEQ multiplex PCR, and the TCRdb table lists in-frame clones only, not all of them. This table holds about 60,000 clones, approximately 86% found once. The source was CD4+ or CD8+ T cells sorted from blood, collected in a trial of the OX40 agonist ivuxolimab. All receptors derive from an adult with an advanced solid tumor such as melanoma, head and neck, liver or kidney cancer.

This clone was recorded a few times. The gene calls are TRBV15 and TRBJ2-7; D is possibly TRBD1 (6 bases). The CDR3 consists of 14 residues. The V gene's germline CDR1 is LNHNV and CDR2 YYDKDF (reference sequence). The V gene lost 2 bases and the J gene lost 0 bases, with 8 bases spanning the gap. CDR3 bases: TGTGCCACCAGCAGACCGGACAGCTCCTACGAGCAGTACTTC. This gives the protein CATSRPDSSYEQYF.

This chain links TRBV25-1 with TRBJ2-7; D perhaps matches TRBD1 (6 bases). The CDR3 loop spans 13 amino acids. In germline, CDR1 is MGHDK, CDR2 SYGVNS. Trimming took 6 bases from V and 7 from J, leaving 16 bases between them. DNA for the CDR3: TGTGCCAGCAGACAGGGCCAGGGGCGGGAGCAGTACTTC. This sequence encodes CASRQGQGREQYF.

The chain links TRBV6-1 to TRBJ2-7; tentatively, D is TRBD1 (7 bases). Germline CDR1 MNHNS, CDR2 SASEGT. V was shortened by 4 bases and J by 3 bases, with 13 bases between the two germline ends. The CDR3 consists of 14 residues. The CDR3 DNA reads TGTGCCAGCAGTGGACAGGGACTCTTCTACGAGCAGTACTTC. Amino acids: CASSGQGLFYEQYF.

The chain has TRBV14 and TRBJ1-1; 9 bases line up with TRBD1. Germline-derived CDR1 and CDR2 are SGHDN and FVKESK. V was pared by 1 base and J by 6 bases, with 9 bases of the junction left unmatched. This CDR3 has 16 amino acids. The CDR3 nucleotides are TGTGCCAGCAGCCAAGTAAGCCCGGGACAGGGAGCTGAAGCTTTCTTT. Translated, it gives CASSQVSPGQGAEAFF.

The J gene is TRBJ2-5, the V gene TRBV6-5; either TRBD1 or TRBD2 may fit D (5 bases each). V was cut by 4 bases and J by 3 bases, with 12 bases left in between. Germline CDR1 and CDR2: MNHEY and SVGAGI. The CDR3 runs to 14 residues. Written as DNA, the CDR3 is TGTGCCAGCAGTTTGGCCAGAGGGGAAGAGACCCAGTACTTC. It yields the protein CASSLARGEETQYF.

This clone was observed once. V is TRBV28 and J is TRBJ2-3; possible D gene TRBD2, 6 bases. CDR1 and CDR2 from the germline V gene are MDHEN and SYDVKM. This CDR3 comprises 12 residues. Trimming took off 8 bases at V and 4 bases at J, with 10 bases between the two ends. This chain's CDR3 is CASGLASDTQYF. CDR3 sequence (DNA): TGTGCCAGCGGGCTAGCGTCAGATACGCAGTATTTT.

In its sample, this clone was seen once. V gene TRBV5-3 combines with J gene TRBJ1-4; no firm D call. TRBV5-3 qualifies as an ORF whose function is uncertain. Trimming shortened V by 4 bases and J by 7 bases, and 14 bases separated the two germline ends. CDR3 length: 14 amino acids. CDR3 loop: CARSPRPLCEKLFF. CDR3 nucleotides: TGTGCCAGAAGCCCGCGACCTCTGTGTGAAAAACTGTTTTTT.

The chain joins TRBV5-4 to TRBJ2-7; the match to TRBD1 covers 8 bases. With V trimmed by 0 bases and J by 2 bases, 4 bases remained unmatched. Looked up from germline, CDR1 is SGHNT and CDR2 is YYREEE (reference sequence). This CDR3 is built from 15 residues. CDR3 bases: TGTGCCAGCAGCTTGGGACAGGGGACCCCCTACGAGCAGTACTTC. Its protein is CASSLGQGTPYEQYF. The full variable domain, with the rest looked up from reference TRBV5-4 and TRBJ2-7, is ETGVTQSPTHLIKTRGQQVTLRCSSQSGHNTVSWYQQALGQGPQFIFQYYREEENGRGNFPPRFSGLQFPNYSSELNVNALELDDSALYLCASSLGQGTPYEQYFGPGTRLTVT.

CDR3 amino acids: CASTSGTGEQFF. The CDR3 coding sequence is TGTGCCAGCACCTCAGGGACAGGTGAGCAGTTCTTC. The chain recombines TRBV6-5 with TRBJ2-1; 8 bases fit TRBD1. The ends lost 7 bases at V and 9 bases at J; junction bases unmatched: 5. CDR3 length: 12 amino acids. Germline CDR1 reads MNHEY; CDR2 reads SVGAGI.

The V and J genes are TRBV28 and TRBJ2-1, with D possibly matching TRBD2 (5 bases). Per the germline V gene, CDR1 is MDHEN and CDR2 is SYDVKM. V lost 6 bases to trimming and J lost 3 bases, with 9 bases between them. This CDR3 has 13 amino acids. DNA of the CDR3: TGTGCCAGCAGCCCCGGGGACTACAATGAGCAGTTCTTC. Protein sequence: CASSPGDYNEQFF.

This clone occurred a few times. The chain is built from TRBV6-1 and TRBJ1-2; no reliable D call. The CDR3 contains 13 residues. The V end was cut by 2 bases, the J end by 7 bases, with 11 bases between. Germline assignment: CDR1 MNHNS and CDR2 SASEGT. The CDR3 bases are TGTGCCAGCAGTGAACGAGGCGTTGGTGGCTACACCTTC. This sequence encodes CASSERGVGGYTF.

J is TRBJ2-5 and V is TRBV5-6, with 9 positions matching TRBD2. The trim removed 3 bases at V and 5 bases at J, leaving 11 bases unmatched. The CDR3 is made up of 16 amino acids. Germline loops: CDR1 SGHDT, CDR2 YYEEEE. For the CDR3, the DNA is TGTGCCAGCAGCTGGCGTAAGGGCGGGAGGGCCGAGACCCAGTACTTC. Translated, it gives CASSWRKGGRAETQYF. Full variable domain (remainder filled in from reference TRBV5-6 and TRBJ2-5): DAGVTQSPTHLIKTRGQQVTLRCSPKSGHDTVSWYQQALGQGPQFIFQYYEEEERQRGNFPDRFSGHQFPNYSSELNVNALLLGDSALYLCASSWRKGGRAETQYFGPGTRLLVL.

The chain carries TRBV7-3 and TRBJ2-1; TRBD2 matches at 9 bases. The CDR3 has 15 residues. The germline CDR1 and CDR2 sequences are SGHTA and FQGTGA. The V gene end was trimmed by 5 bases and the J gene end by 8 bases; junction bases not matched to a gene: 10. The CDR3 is CASSPAGGRSDEQFF. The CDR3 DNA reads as TGTGCCAGCAGCCCAGCGGGAGGAAGGTCGGATGAGCAGTTCTTC.

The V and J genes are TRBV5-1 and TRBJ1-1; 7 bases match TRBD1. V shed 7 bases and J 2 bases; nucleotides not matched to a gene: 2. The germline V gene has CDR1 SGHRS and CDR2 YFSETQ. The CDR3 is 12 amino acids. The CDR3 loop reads CASGTVNTEAFF. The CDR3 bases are TGCGCCAGCGGGACAGTAAACACTGAAGCTTTCTTT.

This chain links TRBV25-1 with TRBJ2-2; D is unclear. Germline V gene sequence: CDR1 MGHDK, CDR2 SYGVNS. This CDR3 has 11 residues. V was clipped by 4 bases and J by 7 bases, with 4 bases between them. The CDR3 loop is CASSVFGELFF. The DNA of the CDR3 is TGTGCCAGCAGTGTTTTCGGGGAGCTGTTTTTT.

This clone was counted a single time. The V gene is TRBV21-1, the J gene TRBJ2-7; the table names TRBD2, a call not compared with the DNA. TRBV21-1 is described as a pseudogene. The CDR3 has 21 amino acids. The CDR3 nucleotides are TGTGCCAGCAGCAAAGGGGGTGGAGCGGGAGGGAGGGATAAAACTACGAGCGGGCAGTACTTC. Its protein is CASSKGGGAGGRDKTTSGQYF.

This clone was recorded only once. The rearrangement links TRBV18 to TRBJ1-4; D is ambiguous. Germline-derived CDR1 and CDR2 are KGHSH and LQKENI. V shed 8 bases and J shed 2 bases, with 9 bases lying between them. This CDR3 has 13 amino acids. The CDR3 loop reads CASARSTNEKLFF. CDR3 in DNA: TGTGCCAGCGCTAGATCGACTAATGAAAAACTGTTTTTT.

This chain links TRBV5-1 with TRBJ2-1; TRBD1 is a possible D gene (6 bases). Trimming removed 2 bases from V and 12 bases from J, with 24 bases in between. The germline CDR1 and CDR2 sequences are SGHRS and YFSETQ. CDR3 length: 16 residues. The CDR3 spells CASSLRQEFSLQGQFF. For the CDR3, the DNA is TGCGCCAGCAGCTTACGACAGGAGTTCTCCCTACAGGGGCAGTTCTTC.

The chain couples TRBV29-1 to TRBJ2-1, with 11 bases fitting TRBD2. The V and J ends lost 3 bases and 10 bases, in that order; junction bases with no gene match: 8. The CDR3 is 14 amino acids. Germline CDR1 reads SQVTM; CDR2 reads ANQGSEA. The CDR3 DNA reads TGCAGCGTTGACCTAGCGGGAGGTATTAGGGAGCAGTTCTTC. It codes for CSVDLAGGIREQFF.

Here the CDR3 reads CASSFLRDTQYF. The CDR3 DNA reads as TGTGCCAGCAGCTTCCTTCGGGATACGCAGTATTTT. The chain combines TRBV7-6 with TRBJ2-3; D gene unclear. The V gene's germline CDR1 is SGHVS and CDR2 FNYEAQ. Trimming removed 3 bases from V and 6 bases from J, with 7 bases in between. The CDR3 covers 12 residues.

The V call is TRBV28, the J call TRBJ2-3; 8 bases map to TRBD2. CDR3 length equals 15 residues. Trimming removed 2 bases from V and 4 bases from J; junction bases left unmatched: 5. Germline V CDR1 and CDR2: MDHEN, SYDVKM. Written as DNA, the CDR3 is TGTGCCAGCAGTTTACGGGAGGGAGGGGCAGATACGCAGTATTTT. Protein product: CASSLREGGADTQYF. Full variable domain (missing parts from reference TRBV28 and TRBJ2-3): DVKVTQSSRYLVKRTGEKVFLECVQDMDHENMFWYRQDPGLGLRLIYFSYDVKMKEKGDIPEGYSVSREKKERFSLILESASTNQTSMYLCASSLREGGADTQYFGPGTRLTVL.

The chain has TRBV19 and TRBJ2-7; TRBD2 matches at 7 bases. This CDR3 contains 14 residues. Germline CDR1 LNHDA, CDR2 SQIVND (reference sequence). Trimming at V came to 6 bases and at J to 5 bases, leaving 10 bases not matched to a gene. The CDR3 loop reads CASRATARGNEQYF. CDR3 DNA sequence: TGTGCCAGTAGGGCGACAGCGCGGGGGAACGAGCAGTACTTC.

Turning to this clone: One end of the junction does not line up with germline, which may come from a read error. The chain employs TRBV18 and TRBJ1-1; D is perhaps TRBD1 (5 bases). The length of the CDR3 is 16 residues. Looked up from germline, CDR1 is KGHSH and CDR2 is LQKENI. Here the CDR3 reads CASSPPQEGMNTEAFF. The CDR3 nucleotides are TGTGCCAGCTCGCCACCTCAAGAGGGGATGAACACTGAAGCTTTCTTT.